Given below is one T cell receptor beta chain in context. No antigen is known for it. Built from TCR beta cDNA, the libraries had unique molecular identifiers in them. A few hundred thousand cDNA molecules were obtained from roughly 1 to 10 million T cells. TCRdb re-derived calls from the PCR reads in MiXCR, one entry per CDR3 protein. Here the sample spans roughly 600,000 distinct CDR3 sequences, roughly 47% being singletons. Germline V gives CDR1 MNHEY, CDR2 SVGEGT. V was cut by 2 bases and J by 6 bases, with 9 bases left in between. CDR3 length equals 13 residues. This entry is derived from a study of post-analysis software for immune sequencing data. Study-wide context: Recorded subtypes: relapsing-remitting, secondary progressive, progressive-relapsing; some patients unannotated.

The study, taken as a whole, reports: Significantly lower normalized Chao1 diversity was found in patients with multiple sclerosis relative to controls. Included in a set of four or five TRBV segments more frequent in patients than controls were TRBV5-6, TRBV5-1 and TRBV20-1.

This clonotype was sampled from a girl between 10 and 17 years old with multiple sclerosis. The sequenced sample was blood. V and J are TRBV6-2 or TRBV6-3 and TRBJ2-3, with TRBD1 as a possible D gene (5 bases). This CDR3 is CASSYDSVDTQYF. In nucleotides, the CDR3 is TGTGCCAGCAGTTACGACAGCGTCGATACGCAGTATTTT.